This T cell receptor (beta chain) appears in the sequencing data of a study of T cell repertoires in cytomegalovirus infection. CDR1 is ENHRY and CDR2 is SYGVKD in the germline V gene. V lost 10 bases to trimming and J lost 7 bases, with 11 bases between them. The CDR3 is 11 amino acids. TCRdb called the reads again in MiXCR, with one record for every CDR3 protein. The data show under 150,000 distinct CDR3 sequences, with 20% to 30% seen just once and 30% to 40% held by the top ten. The sample holds many counts of this clonotype. Its antigen is still unknown. The chain couples TRBV10-3 to TRBJ2-1; D unresolved. Sequencing was carried out using PBMCs, sequenced either directly or after in vitro stimulation (not recorded which). This receptor was identified in a human donor in good health (CMV status not recorded). Some clones in this sample may be carry-over from other donors' samples. CDR3 sequence: CATSHDNEQFF. The CDR3 nucleotides read TGTGCCACGTCCCACGATAATGAGCAGTTCTTC.